These 25 T cell receptor beta chains came from one sample sequenced in a study of T cells in Graves' hyperthyroidism and ophthalmopathy. Template material for amplifying TCR beta CDR3 regions consisted of RNA transcripts. The study used the HTBI primer set for a first-round RT-PCR of the TCR CDR3. TCRdb re-called the multiplex PCR reads with MiXCR, one entry per CDR3 protein. This sample has about 840,000 distinct CDR3 sequences, with more than 30% found just once. What was sequenced was blood. The source is a young man with Graves' hyperthyroidism.

This rearrangement joins TRBV7-9 to TRBJ2-5; the match to TRBD1 covers 7 bases. Germline CDR1 and CDR2: SEHNR and FQNEAQ (reference sequence). V lost 1 base and J lost 7; bases outside the gene matches: 15. The CDR3 has 17 residues. The CDR3 loop is CASSLEGVEGGPGTQYF. As DNA, the CDR3 is TGTGCCAGCAGCTTAGAAGGAGTGGAAGGGGGCCCTGGGACCCAGTACTTC. Based on the CDR3 plus reference TRBV7-9 and TRBJ2-5, the full variable domain is DTGVSQNPRHKITKRGQNVTFRCDPISEHNRLYWYRQTLGQGPEFLTYFQNEAQLEKSRLLSDRFSAERPKGSFSTLEIQRTEQGDSAMYLCASSLEGVEGGPGTQYFGPGTRLLVL.

CDR3 sequence reads: CASSFIGDEKLFF. CDR3 sequence (DNA): TGTGCCAGCAGTTTTATAGGGGATGAAAAACTGTTTTTT. The rearrangement links TRBV12-3 or TRBV12-4 to TRBJ1-4, with D perhaps matching TRBD1 (5 bases). This CDR3 has 13 residues. The germline V and J ends were trimmed by 3 bases and 6 bases, with 8 bases remaining between them.

This clonotype has at least ten counts. This chain links TRBV19 with TRBJ1-3; 7 bases are shared with TRBD1. Trimming at V came to 11 bases and at J to 4 bases, leaving 5 bases not matched to a gene. The CDR3 covers 12 residues. CDR1 and CDR2 (germline): LNHDA, SQIVND (reference sequence). The CDR3 loop is CASRQGGNTIYF. CDR3 nucleotide sequence: TGTGCCTCACGACAGGGAGGAAACACCATATATTTT.

This clonotype came up once. Mismatch with germline at one junction end may stem from a read error. V and J are TRBV5-4 and TRBJ1-1, with D perhaps matching TRBD1 (6 bases). Germline assignment: CDR1 SGHNT and CDR2 YYREEE (reference sequence). This CDR3 has 15 residues. The CDR3 DNA reads as TGCGCCAGCTCTGAGATTGGACAGAGGAACACTGAAGCTTTCTTT. Translation: CASSEIGQRNTEAFF.

This clonotype was observed a few times. The chain combines TRBV4-1 with TRBJ1-1; D is unclear. The germline gives CDR1 MGHRA, CDR2 YSYEKL. Trimming stripped 4 bases from V and 0 bases from J, with 9 bases between. The CDR3 is 14 amino acids. The CDR3 reads CASSLLPMNTEAFF. The CDR3 nucleotides are TGCGCCAGCAGCCTTCTACCGATGAACACTGAAGCTTTCTTT.

In DNA, the CDR3 is TGTGCCATTACTAGCGAATCTGCCGGTGAGCAGTTCTTC. Translating gives CAITSESAGEQFF. The chain links TRBV10-3 to TRBJ2-1; 7 bases map to TRBD2. V was pared by 9 bases and J by 9 bases, with 11 bases of the junction left unmatched. The CDR3 has 13 residues. The germline V gene encodes CDR1 ENHRY and CDR2 SYGVKD.

This clonotype was found many times. V and J are TRBV7-9 and TRBJ2-5; D uncertain. CDR1 is SEHNR and CDR2 is FQNEAQ in the germline V gene (reference sequence). The CDR3 is made up of 10 amino acids. Trimming cost V 5 bases and J 4 bases, with 2 bases left between them. The CDR3 bases are TGTGCCAGCAGCGCAGAGACCCAGTACTTC. Residues: CASSAETQYF.

This clonotype was counted a few times. This chain joins TRBV19 and TRBJ2-7, with unresolved D. Between the trimmed V and J ends, which lost 3 bases and 3 bases, there was a span of 12 bases. Germline V lookup: CDR1 LNHDA, CDR2 SQIVND (reference sequence). The length of the CDR3 is 14 residues. As DNA, the CDR3 is TGTGCCAGTAGTATCTCTGGGTTGGACTACGAGCAGTACTTC. Translation: CASSISGLDYEQYF. Filled out from reference TRBV19 and TRBJ2-7, the complete variable domain reads DGGITQSPKYLFRKEGQNVTLSCEQNLNHDAMYWYRQDPGQGLRLIYYSQIVNDFQKGDIAEGYSVSREKKESFPLTVTSAQKNPTAFYLCASSISGLDYEQYFGPGTRLTVT.

For this clonotype: A single base separates this from a much larger clone, so it may be a read error. CDR3 DNA: TGTGCCAGCAGCTTAAGTCTGCACACTGAAGCTTCCTTT. Translation gives CASSLSLHTEASF. The chain couples TRBV7-3 to TRBJ1-1; D is unresolved. In germline, CDR1 is SGHTA, CDR2 FQGTGA. The CDR3 contains 13 residues.

Many counts were recorded for this clonotype. This sequence joins TRBV12-3 or TRBV12-4 and TRBJ1-2; D is unclear. Trimming removed 6 bases from V and 4 bases from J, with 12 bases in between. This CDR3 has 13 amino acids. The CDR3 DNA is TGTGCCAGCAGCCTCCGGCGAACCTATGGCTACACCTTC. Its translation is CASSLRRTYGYTF.

The chain couples TRBV25-1 to TRBJ1-1, with D unclear. V was pared by 5 bases and J by 1 base, with 11 bases between. The CDR3 sequence is 14 residues long. CDR1 and CDR2 from the germline V gene are MGHDK and SYGVNS. Here the CDR3 reads CASSPDVGNTEAFF. The CDR3 nucleotides read TGTGCCAGCAGTCCGGACGTTGGGAACACTGAAGCTTTCTTT.

The chain carries TRBV12-3 or TRBV12-4 and TRBJ2-7, with unresolved D. V was cut by 8 bases and J by 0 bases, with 11 bases left in between. This CDR3 contains 13 residues. The CDR3 region is CASLRADSYEQYF. CDR3 bases: TGTGCCAGCCTCCGGGCTGACTCCTACGAGCAGTACTTC.

As to this clonotype: The junction shows a germline mismatch at one end, possibly a read error. The V gene is TRBV7-6, the J gene TRBJ1-1, with a weak D call TRBD1 (5 bases). Germline V gene data show CDR1 as SGHVS and CDR2 as FNYEAQ. This CDR3 region has 17 residues. CDR3 sequence: CASSLHTARDSTTEAFF. The CDR3, as DNA: TGTGCTAGCAGCTTACACACCGCGCGGGACTCCACCACTGAAGCTTTCTTT. Full variable domain (remainder filled in from reference TRBV7-6 and TRBJ1-1): GAGVSQSPRYKVTKRGQDVALRCDPISGHVSLYWYRQALGQGPEFLTYFNYEAQQDKSGLPNDRFSAERPEGSISTLTIQRTEQRDSAMYRCASSLHTARDSTTEAFFGQGTRLTVV.

The chain has TRBV19 and TRBJ2-7; maybe TRBD2 (5 bases). The CDR3 is made up of 12 amino acids. The germline V and J ends were trimmed by 3 bases and 7 bases, with 10 bases remaining between them. CDR1 is LNHDA and CDR2 is SQIVND in the germline V gene (reference sequence). In DNA form, the CDR3 reads TGTGCCAGTAGTATGGGTTCGGGAGAGCAGTACTTC. Amino acids: CASSMGSGEQYF. The full variable domain, in which reference TRBV19 and TRBJ2-7 provide the parts outside the CDR3, is DGGITQSPKYLFRKEGQNVTLSCEQNLNHDAMYWYRQDPGQGLRLIYYSQIVNDFQKGDIAEGYSVSREKKESFPLTVTSAQKNPTAFYLCASSMGSGEQYFGPGTRLTVT.

The chain recombines TRBV15 with TRBJ1-5, with a weak D call TRBD1 (5 bases). The CDR3 is made up of 14 amino acids. The germline CDR1 and CDR2 sequences are LNHNV and YYDKDF (reference sequence). The V end lost 3 bases, the J end lost 7 bases, and 13 bases lay between the germline ends. DNA for the CDR3: TGTGCCACCAGCAGCGAAGGGGTTGGGCAGCCCCAGCATTTT. This gives the protein CATSSEGVGQPQHF. Using reference TRBV15 and TRBJ1-5 for the parts outside the CDR3, the full variable domain is DAMVIQNPRYQVTQFGKPVTLSCSQTLNHNVMYWYQQKSSQAPKLLFHYYDKDFNNEADTPDNFQSRRPNTSFCFLDIRSPGLGDTAMYLCATSSEGVGQPQHFGDGTRLSIL.

The chain couples TRBV9 to TRBJ2-5; 9 bases are shared with TRBD1. Germline V gene sequence: CDR1 SGDLS, CDR2 YYNGEE. Trimming at V came to 3 bases and at J to 3 bases, leaving 9 bases not matched to a gene. The CDR3 has 16 amino acids. The CDR3 DNA reads as TGTGCCAGCAGCGACCCGAGAGGGGACAGGGAAGAGACCCAGTACTTC. Translation gives CASSDPRGDREETQYF.

Concerning this clonotype itself: This clone may be a read error of a much larger clone one base away. This sequence joins TRBV11-2 and TRBJ2-5; D remains ambiguous. CDR3 length: 13 residues. Germline loops: CDR1 SGHAT, CDR2 FQNNGV. This CDR3 reads CANSLGIGETQYF. The CDR3 bases are TGTGCCAACAGCTTAGGGATTGGCGAGACCCAGTACTTC.

This clonotype was detected only a few times. The junction and the germline gene differ at one end; a read error may be behind it. The rearrangement uses TRBV7-3 and TRBJ1-6; D not certain. CDR1 is SGHTA, CDR2 FQGTGA, per germline. The CDR3 loop spans 15 amino acids. The chain's CDR3 is CASSRWRRQDSPLHF. CDR3 in DNA: TGCGCCAGCAGCCGGTGGAGGCGTCAGGATTCACCCCTCCACTTT.

This chain joins TRBV12-5 and TRBJ2-2; 9 bases map to TRBD1. Germline V gene data show CDR1 as LGHNT and CDR2 as FRNRAP. This CDR3 spans 16 amino acids. Trimming took 1 base from V and 4 from J; bases not matched to a gene: 4. CDR3 sequence reads: CASGLGGQGTTGELFF. The CDR3 coding sequence is TGTGCTAGTGGTTTGGGGGGACAGGGCACCACCGGGGAGCTGTTTTTT. Supplemented by reference TRBV12-5 and TRBJ2-2, the full variable domain reads DARVTQTPRHKVTEMGQEVTMRCQPILGHNTVFWYRQTMMQGLELLAYFRNRAPLDDSGMPKDRFSAEMPDATLATLKIQPSEPRDSAVYFCASGLGGQGTTGELFFGEGSRLTVL.

J is TRBJ1-6 and V is TRBV21-1. TRBV21-1 is a pseudogene locus. The CDR3 covers 14 residues. The CDR3 reads CASSTLGSDSPLHF. Written as DNA, the CDR3 is TGTGCCAGCAGCACACTCGGCTCGGATTCACCCCTCCACTTT.

This clonotype was detected only a few times. J is TRBJ2-5 and V is TRBV4-1; D might be TRBD2 (5 bases). CDR3 length: 15 residues. Germline V gene data show CDR1 as MGHRA and CDR2 as YSYEKL. V lost 1 base and J lost 0, with 9 bases in between. In DNA form, the CDR3 reads TGCGCCAGCAGCCAAGTTAGAGGGTACCAAGAGACCCAGTACTTC. The encoded protein is CASSQVRGYQETQYF.

This clonotype came up a few times. The chain couples TRBV9 to TRBJ1-6, with a weak D call TRBD1 (5 bases). The CDR3 sequence is 15 residues long. The V and J ends lost 4 bases and 9 bases respectively, with 17 bases between them. Germline CDR1 and CDR2: SGDLS and YYNGEE. The CDR3, as DNA: TGTGCCAGCAGCTCCACGGGACTACCCAGTTCACCCCTCCACTTT. Its translation: CASSSTGLPSSPLHF.

This clonotype was seen more than once but under ten times. This sequence joins TRBV12-3 or TRBV12-4 and TRBJ2-5, with D perhaps TRBD1 (5 bases). This CDR3 has 12 amino acids. V lost 7 bases and J 5 bases, leaving 11 bases between the germline ends. The CDR3 region has the DNA TGTGCCAGCACCCAGGGTTGGGAGACCCAGTACTTC. Translating gives CASTQGWETQYF.

A few counts support this clonotype. This chain uses TRBV2 with TRBJ1-5, with D perhaps matching TRBD1 (5 bases). The CDR3 runs 13 residues. Germline values: CDR1 SNHLY, CDR2 FYNNEI. V lost 5 bases to trimming and J lost 6 bases, with 11 bases between them. The CDR3 sequence: CASSTGGVQPQHF. Here the CDR3 DNA reads TGTGCCAGCAGTACCGGGGGAGTTCAGCCCCAGCATTTT.

Points on this clonotype: A much larger clone differs from this one at a single base, so this may be a read error. V gene TRBV7-9 combines with J gene TRBJ1-3; D gene ambiguous. Trimming took off 4 bases at V and 4 bases at J, with 11 bases between the two ends. The CDR3 length is 14 residues. Germline assignment: CDR1 SEHNR and CDR2 FQNEAQ (reference sequence). The CDR3 loop is CASSSPSRGNTIYF. CDR3 nucleotides: TGTGCCAGCAGCTCCCCGAGTCGCGGAAACACCATATATTTT.